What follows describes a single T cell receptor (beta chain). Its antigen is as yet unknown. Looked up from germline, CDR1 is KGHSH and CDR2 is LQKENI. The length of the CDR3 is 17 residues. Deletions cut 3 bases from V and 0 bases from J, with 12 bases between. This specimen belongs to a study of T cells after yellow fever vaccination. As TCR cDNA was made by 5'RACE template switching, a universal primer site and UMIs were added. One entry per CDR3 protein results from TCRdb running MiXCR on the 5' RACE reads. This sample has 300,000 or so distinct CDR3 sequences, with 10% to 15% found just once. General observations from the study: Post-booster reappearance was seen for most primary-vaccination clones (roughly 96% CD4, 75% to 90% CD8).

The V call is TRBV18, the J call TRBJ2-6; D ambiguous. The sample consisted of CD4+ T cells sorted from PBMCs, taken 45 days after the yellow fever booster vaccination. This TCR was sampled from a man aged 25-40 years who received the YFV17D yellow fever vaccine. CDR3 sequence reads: CASSPGQATSGANVLTF. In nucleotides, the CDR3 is TGTGCCAGCTCACCTGGGCAGGCGACCTCTGGGGCCAACGTCCTGACTTTC.